The T cell receptor beta chain described here comes from a study of shared clonotypes between healthy human individuals. The overall study: Two women and three men aged 18 to 49 served as donors.

Trimming shortened V by 4 bases and J by 4 bases, and 10 bases separated the two germline ends. The CDR3 contains 13 residues. CDR1 and CDR2 (germline): MNHEY, SVGAGI. Once extracted for a subset, genomic DNA was divided evenly among several immunoSEQ plates. TCRdb's copy holds only in-frame clones and misses some; the assay was immunoSEQ multiplex PCR. The sample holds around 1 million clones, around three quarters seen once. The rearrangement links TRBV6-5 to TRBJ1-2; D is possibly TRBD1 (5 bases). Source material: memory CD4+ T cells sorted from blood. The subset: CD45RA-negative fraction. The TCR comes from a man younger than 30 in good health. CDR3 bases: TGTGCCAGCAGTTCGGCGGGGCTCTATGGCTACACCTTC. As protein: CASSSAGLYGYTF.